This T cell receptor (beta chain) comes out of a study of cytomegalovirus exposure and HLA in healthy donors listed by TCRdb under 2017. About the investigation overall: An earlier analysis of roughly 630 of the donors reported 276 Gb of sequence data and 100 million to 130 million unique TCR beta sequences from 150 million to 200 million T cells. Roughly 300 gigabases of sequencing data and roughly 80 million unique TCR sequences made up an early release that covered nearly 650 HLA-typed donors. Of the 398 genotyped donors, roughly 85% fell in the genetic ancestry cluster associated with self-reported Caucasian donors. The aim of the study was to test whether cataloging public T cell receptors could identify signatures of past pathogen exposure. The study profiled the T cell repertoires of under 700 subjects by immunosequencing and related them to cytomegalovirus serostatus. Along with the approximately 650-subject first cohort, a separate validation cohort of around 120 different subjects was used. To predict cytomegalovirus infection status, the study brought together high-throughput TCR immunosequencing, statistical association of individual TCRs with disease status, and machine learning. A later analysis re-analyzed previously published TCR beta repertoires from 666 donors and added high-resolution HLA genotyping to study TCR occurrence patterns. In the later analysis, no new phenotypic data were used to find candidate immune exposures; instead, reliance was placed on TCR beta sequences and their occurrence across donors. An earlier analysis of approximately 640 of the donors applied high-throughput TCR beta sequencing to assess whether each TCR beta V gene segment acted as functional or pseudogenic. Donor age, sex, ethnicity and CMV serostatus were compiled alongside the repertoire data. In a later genetic analysis, genome-wide SNP genotypes for about 55% of the roughly 700 donors were used, and that subset was treated as a discovery cohort. Every discovery cohort repertoire had been produced on one sequencing platform. Class I and class II HLA loci were covered by the typing at four-digit resolution. The number of donors typed differed by locus, with about 629-630 for A, B, C, DRB1 and DQB1, roughly 520 for DQA1, over 600 for DPA1, and around 430 for DPB1. Four to six DR-DQ haplotypes were handled as single units for association and clustering because linkage in the cohort was strong. Among about 400 genotyped donors of the cohort, an average of about 240,000 unique TCR beta nucleotide sequences was sequenced per donor, of which about 19% were non-productive.

This clone was found once. The antigen it recognizes is unknown. The input lacks base qualities; no much larger clone sits a single base away. CDR3 length: 13 amino acids, cysteine to phenylalanine. This entry keeps only the CDR3 DNA: 39 bases, framed from base 1. CDR1 and CDR2 (SGHKS, YYEKEE) derive from the germline V gene (reference sequence). Germline trimming: 5 bases from V, 2 bases from J; junction bases outside gene matches: 4. What the research found in general, with its limitations: An association between a missense DCLRE1C variant and V-gene and J-gene trimming of TCR beta chains was found in a later genetic analysis and replicated in an independent cohort. A later analysis found that most CMV-associated TCR beta chains appeared HLA-restricted, with HLA associations seemingly driven largely by CMV exposure. The 87-base-pair reads could not distinguish some IMGT-functional V segments, including TRBV6-2 and TRBV6-3, so those segments were excluded. The sequencing pipeline was judged likely to have produced a cluster of highly shared sequence variants as a technical artifact. Immune exposure information for the cohort was limited to CMV serostatus. In an earlier analysis of approximately 590 of the donors, most TCR beta V segments were observed in productive rearrangements about 90% or about 30% of the time, broadly matching IMGT annotations. Because counts were too low, 15 to 20 rarely observed V segments, including chromosome 9 orphons, were left out of the earlier analysis of some 600 of the donors. A later analysis associated 15,000 to 20,000 TCR beta sequences with specific HLA alleles at a false discovery rate of 0.05. A further reported finding was that TCR beta sequences accurately predicted the HLA-A and HLA-B alleles for most subjects in the first cohort. Cytomegalovirus status was reported to be diagnosed by the classifier with high specificity and sensitivity in both the original and validation cohorts. In a later analysis, HLA-associated TCR beta chains were found to be more clonally expanded and to have lower generation probabilities than equally common non-associated chains. Assigning TCR associations to individual alleles was difficult when HLA alleles, especially DR and DQ, strongly co-occurred. Correlated functional status among segregating V segments might reflect linkage disequilibrium, but an unknown experimental factor could not be ruled out. Several of the top co-occurrence clusters appeared to be linked to parvovirus B19, influenza, CMV and Epstein-Barr virus, according to a later analysis. According to the authors, the approach could potentially be generalized to other disease states and immunological phenotypes. Across donors, most TCR sequences were observed very rarely, whereas some public TCRs were present in many individuals. Because some donors lacked HLA typing at each locus, the association tests relied only on the typed subset. The cohort was sequenced for TCR beta chains only, and without alpha or paired-chain data the features that could be detected were limited. According to a later genetic analysis, donors in an Asian-associated ancestry cluster had fewer N-insertions in productive TCRs than the approximately 630-donor mean. In vitro tests confirmed that a few of the cytomegalovirus-associated TCR beta chains recognize cytomegalovirus antigens. In a later analysis, the rate of TCR association differed among HLA loci, with DRB1 alleles having the most associated TCRs and HLA-C alleles having the fewest. The study listed 150 to 200 TCR beta chains as associated with cytomegalovirus. Roughly uniform sequencing depth across donors was assumed in presence/absence analyses, although this assumption may not hold.

The cohort comprised 666 healthy bone marrow donors. At the time of sampling, all cohort members were nominally healthy, though unrecorded immune exposures were likely present. The donor was CMV seronegative and belonged to the group of 350 to 400 seronegative cohort members. A peripheral blood sample was collected from each donor, and TCR beta sequencing was performed on peripheral blood mononuclear cells. The Qiagen DNeasy Blood Extraction Kit was used to extract genomic DNA from the blood cell samples. The library was produced with the immunoSEQ multiplex PCR assay. The multiplex PCR relied on a mix of 60 forward primers for TCR Vbeta segments and 13 reverse primers for TCR Jbeta segments. The CDR3 region of rearranged TCR beta genes was amplified from genomic DNA by a multiplex PCR assay. The amplified TCR beta libraries were sequenced on the Illumina HiSeq System as 87-base-pair reads. Regarding the original processing steps: In a later analysis, 70 million to 95 million unique TCR beta chains were counted across the roughly 700 repertoires, and roughly 11 million of these chains were shared by at least two donors. A nearest-neighbor algorithm error-corrected the raw reads and collapsed the reads into unique sequences, merging closely related sequences to remove PCR and sequencing errors. Alignment of CDR3 sequences to IMGT reference sequences was used to assign V, D and J gene segments. For a sequence to be retained, at least a six-nucleotide match to both a V gene segment and a J gene segment was required. Rearrangements were called productive when the CDR3 lacked stop codons and stayed in frame with V and J; all others were non-productive. CDR3 was defined by IMGT convention, running from the second conserved V-encoded cysteine to the conserved J-encoded phenylalanine. Sequences without an unambiguous match to a single V gene segment were excluded from the earlier analysis of a few hundred of the donors. In an earlier analysis of about 590 of the donors, a V segment was called functional when productive rearrangements were above 56.7%, and segregating when the standard deviation between donors exceeded 5%. A statistical classification framework was developed to diagnose cytomegalovirus status using the catalog of TCR beta chain sequences. A later analysis assigned V and J genes by comparing TCR nucleotide sequences with IMGT/GENE-DB human TR gene sequences. Using the TCRdist pipeline, a later analysis assigned CDR3 sequences along with most-parsimonious VDJ recombination scenarios. A later analysis defined each TCR beta chain by its CDR3 amino acid sequence plus V-gene family, and excluded reads lacking a unique V-gene family. In a later analysis, 500 to 650 highly shared, low-generation-probability nucleotide sequences were removed to address suspected cross-contamination and a sequencing artifact. For each public chain, a later analysis derived a clonal expansion index from normalized ranks of inferred template counts within each repertoire. A later analysis computed generation probabilities with a VDJ recombination model fitted to out-of-frame rearrangements, and checked the results against IGoR. In a later analysis, TCR-TCR, TCR-HLA and TCR-CMV co-occurrence was scored with hypergeometric tests, and a repertoire-size bias correction was applied to TCR pairs. To estimate false discovery rates, a later analysis permuted the HLA or CMV assignments 20 times. In a later analysis, co-occurring TCRs were grouped using DBSCAN, and TCRdist sequence similarity was added for clustering within HLA-allele-positive subsets. Repertoires with fewer than 30,000 or more than 120,000 public chains, plus five repertoires with anomalous nucleotide sharing, were excluded from co-occurrence clustering. The clones in this table, taken by TCRdb from immuneACCESS, are in-frame only. Not every clone is retained; where verified, under half of the shortfall comes from an unresolved V gene, and the cause of the rest is unknown. For V, J and clone size, that table is used; D and trimming come from the DNA. The sample records some 90,000 clones, around 85% of which are singletons. The biggest ten clones account for under 3% of the sample.

The receptor was derived from a man aged 25-45 years in good health and CMV-seronegative. The rearranged segments are TRBV5-5 and TRBJ2-7; 7 bases in the middle match TRBD1. Specimen: PBMCs. The CDR3: CASSRDSAYEQYF. In nucleotides, the sequence is TGTGCCAGCAGTCGGGACAGTGCCTACGAGCAGTACTTC.